The 6 T cell receptor beta chains below all came from one sample that was sequenced in a study of blood T cell repertoires in COVID-19 (dated by TCRdb to the early 2020s). The library was produced with the immunoSEQ multiplex PCR assay. The table comes from immuneACCESS by way of TCRdb, which keeps in-frame sequences with V and J called. Part of the clones is missing from these tables; in studies checked, under half for an unresolved V gene and the rest for unknown reasons. The sample yields 390,000 or so clones; more than 75% were counted once. Roughly a tenth of the sample comes from the top ten. Sequenced: peripheral blood. Receptors originate from a woman younger than 45 with COVID-19, enrolled during active disease.

This chain links TRBV25-1 with TRBJ2-7; 7 positions agree with TRBD2. Unmatched junction bases numbered 13, after V lost 4 bases and J lost 7 bases. Germline loops: CDR1 MGHDK, CDR2 SYGVNS. The CDR3 sequence is 15 residues long. CDR3 protein: CASSGSGLGKVEQYF. The CDR3 nucleotides are TGTGCCAGCAGTGGGTCAGGACTAGGAAAGGTAGAGCAGTACTTC.

This sequence joins TRBV11-2 and TRBJ2-1; D gene ambiguous. The ends were cut back, 3 bases at V and 0 bases at J, with 12 bases in the middle. CDR1 and CDR2 (germline): SGHAT, FQNNGV. The CDR3 extends over 16 amino acids. This CDR3 reads CASSLYGYYSYNEQFF. The CDR3, as DNA: TGTGCCAGCAGCTTGTATGGGTACTACTCCTACAATGAGCAGTTCTTC.

The V call is TRBV4-2, the J call TRBJ1-5; 8 bases map to TRBD1. After removal of 3 bases from V and 2 bases from J, the junction contained 3 bases not matched to a gene. Germline CDR1 LGHNA, CDR2 YNFKEQ. CDR3 length: 15 amino acids. CDR3 sequence: CASSQAGGGNQPQHF. CDR3 nucleotides: TGTGCCAGCAGCCAGGCAGGGGGCGGCAATCAGCCCCAGCATTTT.

CDR3 amino acids: CATSSRQVFGQPQHF. The CDR3 DNA follows: TGTGCCACCAGCAGCAGACAGGTGTTTGGTCAGCCCCAGCATTTT. The chain couples TRBV15 to TRBJ1-5; D possibly corresponds to TRBD1 (6 bases). V was trimmed by 3 bases and J by 6 bases, leaving 15 bases between them. CDR1 is LNHNV and CDR2 is YYDKDF in the germline V gene (reference sequence). This CDR3 region has 15 residues.

This CDR3 is CASSSLPSTDTQYF. CDR3 coding DNA: TGTGCCAGCAGCTCCCTCCCTAGCACAGATACGCAGTATTTT. The genes are TRBV7-2 and TRBJ2-3; D is unclear. CDR1 and CDR2 from the germline V gene are SGHTA and FQGNSA. Deletions cut 4 bases from V and 0 bases from J, with 8 bases between. The CDR3 runs 14 residues. The full variable domain, its missing parts supplied by reference TRBV7-2 and TRBJ2-3, is GAGVSQSPSNKVTEKGKDVELRCDPISGHTALYWYRQSLGQGLEFLIYFQGNSAPDKSGLPSDRFSAERTGGSVSTLTIQRTQQEDSAVYLCASSSLPSTDTQYFGPGTRLTVL.

The V and J genes are TRBV5-4 and TRBJ1-4; no clear D gene. Per the germline V gene, CDR1 is SGHNT and CDR2 is YYREEE (reference sequence). Trimming stripped 1 base from V and 3 bases from J, with 7 bases between. The CDR3 consists of 14 residues. Here the CDR3 DNA reads TGTGCCAGCAGCTTGCGAGGTTCTAATGAAAAACTGTTTTTT. Translation gives CASSLRGSNEKLFF.